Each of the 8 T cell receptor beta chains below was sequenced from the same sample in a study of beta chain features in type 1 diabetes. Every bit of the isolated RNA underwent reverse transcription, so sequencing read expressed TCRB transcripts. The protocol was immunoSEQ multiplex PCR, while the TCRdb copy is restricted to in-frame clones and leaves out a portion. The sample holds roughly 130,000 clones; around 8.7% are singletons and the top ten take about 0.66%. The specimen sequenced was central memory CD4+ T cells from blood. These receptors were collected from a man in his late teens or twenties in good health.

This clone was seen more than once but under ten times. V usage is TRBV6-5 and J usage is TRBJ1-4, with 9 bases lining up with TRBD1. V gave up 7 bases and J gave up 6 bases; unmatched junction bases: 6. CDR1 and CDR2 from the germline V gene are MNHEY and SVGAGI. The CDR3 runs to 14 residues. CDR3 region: CASTATGGDEKLFF. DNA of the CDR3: TGTGCCAGCACCGCAACAGGGGGCGATGAAAAACTGTTTTTT.

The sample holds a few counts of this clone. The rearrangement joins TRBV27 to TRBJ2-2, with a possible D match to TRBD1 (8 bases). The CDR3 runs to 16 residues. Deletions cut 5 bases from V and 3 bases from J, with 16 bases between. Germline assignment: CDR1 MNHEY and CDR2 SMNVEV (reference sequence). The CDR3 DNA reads TGTGCCAGCAGTCCACGGACAGGGAGGGACACCGGGGAGCTGTTTTTT. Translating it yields CASSPRTGRDTGELFF.

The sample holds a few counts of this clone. CDR3 bases: TGTGCCAGCAGTCTAGGGAGCGGGCCCCAGCATTTT. Its translation: CASSLGSGPQHF. The chain employs TRBV6-1 and TRBJ1-5, with D unresolved. This CDR3 has 12 amino acids. CDR1 and CDR2 from the germline V gene are MNHNS and SASEGT. Trimming shortened V by 5 bases and J by 9 bases, and 11 bases separated the two germline ends.

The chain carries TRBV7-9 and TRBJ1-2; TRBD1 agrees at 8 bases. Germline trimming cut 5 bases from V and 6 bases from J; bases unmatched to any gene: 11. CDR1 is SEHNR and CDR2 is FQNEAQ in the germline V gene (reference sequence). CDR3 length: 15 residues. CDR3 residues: CASSHSGQGLNGYTF. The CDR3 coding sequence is TGTGCCAGCAGCCATTCTGGACAGGGACTCAATGGCTACACCTTC.

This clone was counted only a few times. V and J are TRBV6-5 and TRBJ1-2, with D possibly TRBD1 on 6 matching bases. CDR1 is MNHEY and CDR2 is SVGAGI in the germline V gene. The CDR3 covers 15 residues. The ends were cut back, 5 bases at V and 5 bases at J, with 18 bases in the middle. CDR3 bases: TGTGCCAGCAGTCGGACAGCCTTCGGGGGGTATGGCTACACCTTC. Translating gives CASSRTAFGGYGYTF.

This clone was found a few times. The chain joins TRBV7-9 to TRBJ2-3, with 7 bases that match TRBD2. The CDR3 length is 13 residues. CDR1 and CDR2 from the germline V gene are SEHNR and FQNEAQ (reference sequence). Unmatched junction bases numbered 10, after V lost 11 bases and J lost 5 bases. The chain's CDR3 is CAVGREAQDTQYF. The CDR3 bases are TGTGCCGTGGGGAGGGAGGCCCAAGATACGCAGTATTTT.

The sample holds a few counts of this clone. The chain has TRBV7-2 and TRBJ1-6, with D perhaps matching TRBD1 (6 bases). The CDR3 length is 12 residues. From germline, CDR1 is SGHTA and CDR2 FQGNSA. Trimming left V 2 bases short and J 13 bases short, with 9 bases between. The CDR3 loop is CASSLTQGPLHF. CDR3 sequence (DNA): TGTGCCAGCAGCTTAACACAGGGTCCCCTCCACTTT. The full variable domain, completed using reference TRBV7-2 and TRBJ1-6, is GAGVSQSPSNKVTEKGKDVELRCDPISGHTALYWYRQSLGQGLEFLIYFQGNSAPDKSGLPSDRFSAERTGGSVSTLTIQRTQQEDSAVYLCASSLTQGPLHFGNGTRLTVT.

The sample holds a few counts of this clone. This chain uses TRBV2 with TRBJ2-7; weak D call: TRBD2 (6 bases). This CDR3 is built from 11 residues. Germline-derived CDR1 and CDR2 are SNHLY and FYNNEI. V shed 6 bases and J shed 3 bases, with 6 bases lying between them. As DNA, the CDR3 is TGTGCCAGCAGGCGGGACTACGAGCAGTACTTC. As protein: CASRRDYEQYF.